These 4 T cell receptor beta chains share one sample of origin, sequenced in a study of blood T cell repertoires in COVID-19. Some clones are missing from TCRdb's copy, which holds only in-frame ones; the method was immunoSEQ multiplex PCR. The sample consists of roughly 290,000 clones, around nine tenths of them appearing once. Sequencing input: PBMCs or T cells enriched from blood (not recorded which). Receptors were obtained from a woman in her forties who had recovered from COVID-19.

The chain is built from TRBV30 and TRBJ2-5; 10 nucleotides line up with TRBD1. V lost 2 bases and J lost 5; bases outside the gene matches: 5. CDR3 length equals 14 residues. CDR1 and CDR2 from the germline V gene are GTSNPN and SVGIG (reference sequence). The CDR3 loop is CAWSRGQGLETQYF. CDR3 nucleotides: TGTGCCTGGAGTAGGGGACAGGGGTTGGAGACCCAGTACTTC.

V gene TRBV18 combines with J gene TRBJ1-2; TRBD1 matches at 9 bases. The trim removed 4 bases at V and 4 bases at J, leaving 10 bases unmatched. Germline-derived CDR1 and CDR2 are KGHSH and LQKENI. The CDR3 totals 16 residues. As DNA, the CDR3 is TGTGCCAGCTCACTCCTTCTCCAGGACAGGGGCTATGGCTACACCTTC. Its translation is CASSLLLQDRGYGYTF.

The J gene is TRBJ2-7, the V gene TRBV6-5; no clear D. V was cut by 7 bases and J by 6 bases, with 22 bases left in between. This CDR3 has 15 residues. Germline CDR1 MNHEY, CDR2 SVGAGI. CDR3 sequence: CASNGARRRRVEQYF. The CDR3 nucleotides are TGTGCCAGCAATGGTGCGCGGCGGAGACGCGTCGAGCAGTACTTC.

V usage is TRBV28 and J usage is TRBJ1-2; D is perhaps TRBD1 (6 bases). The CDR3 consists of 13 residues. From germline, CDR1 is MDHEN and CDR2 SYDVKM. V gave up 6 bases and J gave up 6 bases, with 14 bases separating them. The CDR3 spells CASSQQGRDGYTF. CDR3 nucleotides: TGTGCCAGCAGCCAACAGGGTAGGGATGGCTACACCTTC.